This record concerns one T cell receptor beta chain sequence. The method was immunoSEQ multiplex PCR; TCRdb's version includes in-frame clones alone and lacks a portion of them. In the table there are about 97,000 clones, around nine tenths of which are singletons. This entry comes from a study of T cell responses to AZD1222 COVID-19 vaccine. The CDR3 spans 14 residues. Between the trimmed V and J ends, which lost 6 bases and 8 bases, there was a span of 14 bases. Germline V gives CDR1 SNHLY, CDR2 FYNNEI. This chain links TRBV2 with TRBJ1-6; no definite D call. The receptor's source is an adult in good health. Material: peripheral blood, obtained on day 0 of AZD1222 vaccination. CDR3 nucleotide sequence: TGTGCCAGCAGCACCTTAAAAGGCGATTCACCCCTCCACTTT. This codes for CASSTLKGDSPLHF.